This passage covers 29 T cell receptor beta chains from one sample sequenced in a study of blood T cell repertoires in COVID-19. This table comes from immunoSEQ multiplex PCR, and its TCRdb copy is limited to in-frame clones, with some not included. The data show more than 85,000 clones, around 92% seen once. The sample taken for sequencing was peripheral blood. These receptors came from a man aged 18-30 years with acute or convalescent COVID-19.

The J gene is TRBJ1-5, the V gene TRBV5-1; D is undetermined. The CDR3 is made up of 14 amino acids. Between the trimmed V and J ends, which lost 2 bases and 0 bases, there was a span of 6 bases. Germline CDR1 is SGHRS and CDR2 is YFSETQ. The CDR3, as DNA: TGCGCCAGCAGCTTTCATCCTAGCAATCAGCCCCAGCATTTT. Protein sequence: CASSFHPSNQPQHF.

This clone turned up a few times. This rearrangement joins TRBV7-9 to TRBJ1-1; 8 bases match TRBD1. Germline V gives CDR1 SEHNR, CDR2 FQNEAQ (reference sequence). The ends lost 5 bases at V and 4 bases at J; junction bases unmatched: 3. CDR3 length: 13 residues. The CDR3 region is CASSRQGFTEAFF. The CDR3 coding sequence is TGTGCCAGCAGCCGACAGGGGTTCACTGAAGCTTTCTTT.

The chain uses TRBV6-5 and TRBJ2-1; D call uncertain. Trimming shortened V by 6 bases and J by 4 bases, and 4 bases separated the two germline ends. The CDR3 sequence is 11 residues long. The germline CDR1 and CDR2 sequences are MNHEY and SVGAGI. As DNA, the CDR3 is TGTGCCAGCAGATTATACAATGAGCAGTTCTTC. Translation gives CASRLYNEQFF.

This chain joins TRBV2 and TRBJ2-5, with TRBD1 identical over 7 bases. Germline lookup yields CDR1 SNHLY and CDR2 FYNNEI. J lost 4 bases, V lost 8 bases, and 4 bases had no gene match. The CDR3 has 12 residues. This chain's CDR3 is CASCAGGETQYF. The CDR3 DNA is TGTGCCAGCTGTGCAGGGGGAGAGACCCAGTACTTC.

The CDR3 DNA reads TGTGCCAGCAGCCAATTCCCGGGGGGGGAAGCTTTCTTT. This sequence encodes CASSQFPGGEAFF. The chain couples TRBV7-7 to TRBJ1-1; perhaps TRBD1 as D (5 bases). The V gene's germline CDR1 is SSHAT and CDR2 FNYEAQ (reference sequence). The V gene lost 5 bases and the J gene lost 8 bases, with 15 bases spanning the gap. The CDR3 spans 13 residues.

V usage is TRBV5-1 and J usage is TRBJ1-2, with 7 bases aligning to TRBD1. CDR1 SGHRS and CDR2 YFSETQ come from the germline V gene. This CDR3 is built from 14 residues. Trimming at V came to 3 bases and at J to 2 bases, leaving 4 bases not matched to a gene. The CDR3 reads CASSSDRVNYGYTF. Written as DNA, the CDR3 is TGCGCCAGCAGCTCTGACAGGGTCAACTATGGCTACACCTTC.

The chain joins TRBV19 to TRBJ1-1; D might be TRBD1 (5 bases). V lost 6 bases and J lost 1, with 15 bases in between. In germline, CDR1 is LNHDA, CDR2 SQIVND (reference sequence). The CDR3 runs to 15 residues. CDR3 nucleotides: TGTGCCAGTAGGGTGGGGCCTGAAACGAACACTGAAGCTTTCTTT. This sequence encodes CASRVGPETNTEAFF.

The chain employs TRBV5-1 and TRBJ1-2; 8 bases are a match to TRBD1. V gave up 2 bases and J gave up 2 bases; unmatched junction bases: 8. The CDR3 is 16 residues long. The V gene's germline CDR1 is SGHRS and CDR2 YFSETQ. The CDR3 here is CASSFWTGRINYGYTF. CDR3 nucleotide sequence: TGCGCCAGCAGCTTCTGGACAGGGAGGATCAACTATGGCTACACCTTC.

The CDR3 reads CASSLETGEETQYF. The CDR3 DNA reads TGCGCCAGCAGCTTGGAAACAGGGGAAGAGACCCAGTACTTC. The chain joins TRBV5-1 to TRBJ2-5, with 7 positions matching TRBD1. Germline CDR1 is SGHRS and CDR2 is YFSETQ. Unmatched junction bases numbered 2, after V lost 0 bases and J lost 3 bases. The CDR3 spans 14 residues.

The DNA for the CDR3 is TGTGCCAGCAGCTCGTACAGGGGAGTCACTGAAGCTTTCTTT. It translates to CASSSYRGVTEAFF. V is TRBV7-8 and J is TRBJ1-1; 7 bases align to TRBD1. The junction had 6 bases not matched to a gene; V was cut back by 4 bases and J by 4 bases. Germline values: CDR1 SGHVS, CDR2 FQNEAQ. The CDR3 spans 14 residues.

The CDR3 sequence: CASSYRTGWADTQYF. Here the CDR3 DNA reads TGTGCCAGCAGTTACCGGACAGGGTGGGCAGATACGCAGTATTTT. J is TRBJ2-3 and V is TRBV6-5; 8 nucleotides align to TRBD1. The CDR3 sequence is 15 residues long. The germline V gene encodes CDR1 MNHEY and CDR2 SVGAGI. V lost 2 bases to trimming and J lost 4 bases; unmatched junction nucleotides: 5.

The J gene is TRBJ2-1, the V gene TRBV15, with 15 bases fitting TRBD2. The ends lost 1 base at V and 7 bases at J; junction bases unmatched: 5. The CDR3 contains 17 residues. CDR1 LNHNV and CDR2 YYDKDF come from the germline V gene (reference sequence). The CDR3 region is CATSRGFGTSGGNEQFF. The CDR3 DNA reads TGTGCCACCAGCAGAGGTTTTGGGACTAGCGGGGGGAATGAGCAGTTCTTC.

In DNA, the CDR3 is TGCGCCAGCAGACAAGCGGGGAACACCGGGGAGCTGTTTTTT. It yields the protein CASRQAGNTGELFF. The chain has TRBV5-1 and TRBJ2-2; perhaps TRBD2 as D (6 bases). Trimming removed 5 bases at V and 1 base at J, with 9 bases between. This CDR3 has 14 amino acids. Per the germline V gene, CDR1 is SGHRS and CDR2 is YFSETQ.

V and J are TRBV25-1 and TRBJ1-5, with 7 bases that match TRBD1. CDR3 length equals 14 residues. Germline V CDR1 and CDR2: MGHDK, SYGVNS. V dropped 4 bases and J dropped 6; count of bases not matched to a gene: 6. For the CDR3, the DNA is TGTGCCAGCAGTGCGGGACAGTCGGGTCAGCCCCAGCATTTT. Protein product: CASSAGQSGQPQHF. Using reference TRBV25-1 and TRBJ1-5 for the parts outside the CDR3, the full variable domain is EADIYQTPRYLVIGTGKKITLECSQTMGHDKMYWYQQDPGMELHLIHYSYGVNSTEKGDLSSESTVSRIRTEHFPLTLESARPSHTSQYLCASSAGQSGQPQHFGDGTRLSIL.

This clone was seen a few times. V and J are TRBV19 and TRBJ1-2; TRBD1 is a possible D gene (5 bases). Germline V lookup: CDR1 LNHDA, CDR2 SQIVND (reference sequence). The CDR3 length is 15 residues. V lost 5 bases and J lost 4, with 17 bases in between. The CDR3: CASSSRQHFSYGYTF. DNA for the CDR3: TGTGCCAGTAGTTCCCGACAGCACTTCTCCTATGGCTACACCTTC.

The chain joins TRBV5-8 to TRBJ1-5, with TRBD1 matching 7 bases. The CDR3 consists of 16 residues. Losses at the gene ends were 2 bases for V and 2 bases for J; bases not matched to a gene: 7. Germline lookup yields CDR1 SGHTS and CDR2 YDEGEE. Here the CDR3 DNA reads TGTGCCAGCAGCTTCTACAGGGGCCAGGGCAATCAGCCCCAGCATTTT. The encoded protein is CASSFYRGQGNQPQHF.

The chain links TRBV6-5 to TRBJ2-7; 9 bases match TRBD2. Germline values: CDR1 MNHEY, CDR2 SVGAGI. Trimming cost V 6 bases and J 3 bases; bases outside gene matches: 6. The CDR3 extends over 14 amino acids. The CDR3 region is CASSQGLAFYEQYF. DNA of the CDR3: TGTGCCAGCAGCCAGGGACTAGCATTCTACGAGCAGTACTTC.

The chain joins TRBV2 to TRBJ2-1; TRBD1 might be the D (6 bases). The CDR3 loop spans 16 amino acids. Trimming stripped 4 bases from V and 0 bases from J, with 13 bases between. Per germline, CDR1 SNHLY and CDR2 FYNNEI. This chain's CDR3 is CASSVQGATSYNEQFF. The CDR3 DNA follows: TGTGCCAGCAGTGTACAGGGCGCTACCTCCTACAATGAGCAGTTCTTC.

The chain employs TRBV27 and TRBJ2-1; TRBD1 is a possible D gene (6 bases). V gave up 4 bases and J gave up 0 bases, with 10 bases separating them. The CDR3 extends over 15 amino acids. Germline assignment: CDR1 MNHEY and CDR2 SMNVEV (reference sequence). Here the CDR3 DNA reads TGTGCCAGCAGTTCCGACAGGAGCTCCTACAATGAGCAGTTCTTC. Translation: CASSSDRSSYNEQFF.

The rearrangement links TRBV6-5 to TRBJ2-7; 7 positions match TRBD1. From germline, CDR1 is MNHEY and CDR2 SVGAGI. CDR3 length equals 13 residues. V lost 8 bases to trimming and J lost 7 bases; unmatched junction nucleotides: 11. CDR3 DNA sequence: TGTGCCAGCCGGAGACAGGGAATGGGGGAGCAGTACTTC. It codes for CASRRQGMGEQYF.

This rearrangement joins TRBV5-6 to TRBJ2-3; the match to TRBD2 covers 9 bases. Germline V lookup: CDR1 SGHDT, CDR2 YYEEEE. This CDR3 region has 16 residues. The trim removed 0 bases at V and 3 bases at J, leaving 5 bases unmatched. DNA for the CDR3: TGTGCCAGCAGCTTGGACGCGGGGGGGATAACAGATACGCAGTATTTT. It encodes CASSLDAGGITDTQYF.

The chain uses TRBV10-2 and TRBJ2-3; 16 bases agree with TRBD2. Germline CDR1 WSHSY, CDR2 SAAADI. V lost 4 bases and J lost 5; bases outside the gene matches: 12. The CDR3 totals 19 residues. For the CDR3, the DNA is TGCGCCAGCAGTGTTCCCCGGGGACTAGCGGGGGGGCGAGTAGATACGCAGTATTTT. Encoded protein: CASSVPRGLAGGRVDTQYF.

This chain uses TRBV7-2 with TRBJ1-1; D is possibly TRBD1 (5 bases). This CDR3 is 19 amino acids long. V gave up 5 bases and J gave up 7 bases, with 32 bases separating them. Germline V gene sequence: CDR1 SGHTA, CDR2 FQGNSA. The CDR3 DNA is TGTGCCAGCAGCCGTGGGCCGAAGGGACGGGTTGAGGGGAGGGGTGAAGCTTTCTTT. Amino acid sequence: CASSRGPKGRVEGRGEAFF. Together with reference TRBV7-2 and TRBJ1-1, the CDR3 gives the full variable domain: GAGVSQSPSNKVTEKGKDVELRCDPISGHTALYWYRQSLGQGLEFLIYFQGNSAPDKSGLPSDRFSAERTGGSVSTLTIQRTQQEDSAVYLCASSRGPKGRVEGRGEAFFGQGTRLTVV.

The chain carries TRBV30 and TRBJ1-6, with TRBD1 matching over 9 bases. This CDR3 has 15 amino acids. Per germline, CDR1 GTSNPN and CDR2 SVGIG (reference sequence). J gave up 8 bases and V 2 bases, and 7 bases lay outside the gene matches. CDR3: CAWSPQTGGYSPLHF. CDR3 sequence (DNA): TGTGCCTGGAGTCCACAAACAGGGGGCTATTCACCCCTCCACTTT.

The chain recombines TRBV19 with TRBJ1-2; D possibly corresponds to TRBD1 (6 bases). The CDR3 runs to 15 residues. CDR1 and CDR2 (germline): LNHDA, SQIVND (reference sequence). Trimming took off 3 bases at V and 4 bases at J, with 15 bases between the two ends. CDR3 coding DNA: TGTGCCAGTAGTATGGCCACAGGGTACCCCTATGGCTACACCTTC. The encoded protein is CASSMATGYPYGYTF.

The J gene is TRBJ2-7, the V gene TRBV12-3 or TRBV12-4, with a possible D match to TRBD2 (5 bases). This CDR3 has 13 residues. V was clipped by 7 bases and J by 3 bases, with 13 bases between them. The CDR3 spells CASTLGGIYEQYF. The DNA of the CDR3 is TGTGCCAGCACCCTAGGAGGTATCTACGAGCAGTACTTC.

Details on this clone: This sample includes further DNA sequences coding for the same CDR3. This chain connects TRBV6-5 to TRBJ1-1; D is possibly TRBD1 (5 bases). V was cut by 2 bases and J by 1 base, with 8 bases left in between. The CDR3 is 14 amino acids. Per the germline V gene, CDR1 is MNHEY and CDR2 is SVGAGI. CDR3 region: CASSYQGRNTEAFF. CDR3 nucleotide sequence: TGTGCCAGCAGTTACCAGGGTCGGAACACTGAAGCTTTCTTT.

V gene TRBV9 combines with J gene TRBJ1-2, with D possibly matching TRBD1 (6 bases). The CDR3 covers 17 residues. V was trimmed by 3 bases and J by 4 bases, leaving 22 bases between them. The V gene's germline CDR1 is SGDLS and CDR2 YYNGEE. The CDR3 coding sequence is TGTGCCAGCAGCGACCCCACCCTTGGTCCCAGGGGCTATGGCTACACCTTC. It specifies CASSDPTLGPRGYGYTF.

The chain couples TRBV12-3 or TRBV12-4 to TRBJ1-5, with D uncertain. The CDR3 is made up of 13 amino acids. V was cut by 7 bases and J by 7 bases, with 14 bases left in between. CDR3 protein: CASTPGYLQPQHF. For the CDR3, the DNA is TGTGCCAGCACTCCCGGTTATCTGCAGCCCCAGCATTTT.